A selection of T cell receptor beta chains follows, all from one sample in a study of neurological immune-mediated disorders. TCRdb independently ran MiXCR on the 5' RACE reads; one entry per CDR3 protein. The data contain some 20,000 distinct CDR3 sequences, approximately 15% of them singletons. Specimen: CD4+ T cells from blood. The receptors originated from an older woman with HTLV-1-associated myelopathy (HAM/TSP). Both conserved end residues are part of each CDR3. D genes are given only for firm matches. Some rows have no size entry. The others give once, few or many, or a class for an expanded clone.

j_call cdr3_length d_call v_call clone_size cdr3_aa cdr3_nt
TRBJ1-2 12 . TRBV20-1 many CSATGQNYGYTF TGCAGTGCGACAGGACAGAACTATGGCTACACCTTC
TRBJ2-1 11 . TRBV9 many CASSVSSQQFF TGTGCCAGCAGCGTGTCCAGTCAGCAGTTCTTC
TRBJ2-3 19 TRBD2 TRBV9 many CASSVGELAGAPSTDTQYF TGTGCCAGCAGCGTAGGGGAACTAGCGGGAGCCCCTAGCACAGATACGCAGTATTTT
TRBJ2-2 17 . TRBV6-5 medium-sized CASTRDTRPGGTGELFF TGTGCCAGCACCAGGGACACCCGCCCTGGAGGAACCGGGGAGCTGTTTTTT
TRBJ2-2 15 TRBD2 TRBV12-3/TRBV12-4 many CASDGRAGNTGELFF TGTGCCAGCGACGGGAGGGCCGGGAACACCGGGGAGCTGTTTTTT
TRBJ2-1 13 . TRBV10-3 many CAISGGPLNEQFF TGTGCCATCAGCGGGGGTCCCCTCAATGAGCAGTTCTTC
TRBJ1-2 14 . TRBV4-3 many CASSQGEYGYGYTF TGCGCCAGCAGCCAAGGAGAATATGGCTATGGCTACACCTTC
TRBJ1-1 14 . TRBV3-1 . CASRDDSTNTEAFF TGTGCCAGCAGAGATGACAGCACGAACACTGAAGCTTTCTTT
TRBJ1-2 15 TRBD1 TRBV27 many CARRPSGDSAYGYTF TGTGCCAGACGACCGTCCGGGGACAGCGCATATGGCTACACCTTC
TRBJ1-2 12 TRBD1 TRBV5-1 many CASRTGDYGYTF TGCGCCAGCAGGACAGGGGACTATGGCTACACCTTC
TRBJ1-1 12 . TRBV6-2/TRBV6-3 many CASSYKYTEAFF TGTGCCAGCAGTTACAAGTACACTGAAGCTTTCTTT
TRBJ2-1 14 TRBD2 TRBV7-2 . CASSHTSGINEQFF TGTGCCAGCAGCCACACTAGCGGGATAAATGAGCAGTTCTTC
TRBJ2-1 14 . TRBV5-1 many CASSSGTGYNEQFF TGCGCCAGCAGCTCCGGGACGGGCTACAATGAGCAGTTCTTC
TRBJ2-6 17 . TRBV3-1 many CASSQAQGARGANVLTF TGTGCCAGCAGCCAAGCGCAAGGGGCGCGAGGGGCCAACGTCCTGACTTTC
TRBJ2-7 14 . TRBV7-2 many CASSLVDGSYEQYF TGTGCCAGCAGCTTAGTGGACGGATCCTACGAGCAGTACTTC
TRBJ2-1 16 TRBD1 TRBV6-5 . CASSYSGRGPYNEQFF TGTGCCAGCAGTTACTCGGGCAGGGGGCCCTACAATGAGCAGTTCTTC
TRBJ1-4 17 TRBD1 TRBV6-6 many CASSYERQGGSNEKLFF TGTGCCAGCAGTTACGAGAGACAGGGTGGTTCTAATGAAAAACTGTTTTTT
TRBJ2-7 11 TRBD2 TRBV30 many CAWSSGGEQYF TGTGCCTGGAGTTCGGGGGGGGAGCAGTACTTC
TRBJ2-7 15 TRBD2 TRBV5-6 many CASSRTSGGLYEQYF TGTGCCAGCAGCCGGACTAGCGGGGGACTCTACGAGCAGTACTTC
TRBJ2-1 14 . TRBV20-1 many CSARDWSTYNEQFF TGCAGTGCTAGAGATTGGTCAACCTACAATGAGCAGTTCTTC
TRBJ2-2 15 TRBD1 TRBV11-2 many CASSSGDRGIGELFF TGTGCCAGCAGCTCTGGGGACAGGGGAATCGGGGAGCTGTTTTTT
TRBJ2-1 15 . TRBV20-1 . CSAPSWRGRRNEQFF TGCAGTGCTCCCTCTTGGCGGGGCCGGAGGAATGAGCAGTTCTTC
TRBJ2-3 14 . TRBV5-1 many CASSLAGPTDTQYF TGCGCCAGCAGCTTGGCAGGCCCGACAGATACGCAGTATTTT
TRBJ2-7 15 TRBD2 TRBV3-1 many CASSETSGGAYEQYF TGTGCCAGCAGCGAGACTAGCGGGGGCGCCTACGAGCAGTACTTC
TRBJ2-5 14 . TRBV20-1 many CSARGVPPGETQYF TGCAGTGCTAGGGGGGTGCCCCCGGGGGAGACCCAGTACTTC
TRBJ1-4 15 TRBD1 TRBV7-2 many CASSTRGAKDEKLFF TGTGCCAGCAGCACCAGGGGGGCCAAGGATGAAAAACTGTTTTTT
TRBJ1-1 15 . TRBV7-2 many CASTSPPPRNTEALF TGTGCCAGCACCTCCCCGCCCCCGAGGAACACTGAAGCTCTCTTT
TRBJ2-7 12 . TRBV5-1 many CASSSDGGTEYF TGCGCCAGCAGCTCTGACGGAGGAACGGAGTACTTC